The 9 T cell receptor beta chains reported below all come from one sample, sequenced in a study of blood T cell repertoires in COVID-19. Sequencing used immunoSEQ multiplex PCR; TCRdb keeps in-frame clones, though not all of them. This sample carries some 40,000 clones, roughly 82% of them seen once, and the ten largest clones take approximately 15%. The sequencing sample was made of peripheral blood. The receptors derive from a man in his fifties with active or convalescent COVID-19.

CDR3 sequence: CASSPLRGNQPQHF. The CDR3 region has the DNA TGTGCCAGTAGTCCCCTGCGGGGTAATCAGCCCCAGCATTTT. The chain recombines TRBV19 with TRBJ1-5; no firm D call. CDR3 length equals 14 residues. The germline V gene has CDR1 LNHDA and CDR2 SQIVND (reference sequence). V gave up 5 bases and J gave up 4 bases, with 12 bases separating them.

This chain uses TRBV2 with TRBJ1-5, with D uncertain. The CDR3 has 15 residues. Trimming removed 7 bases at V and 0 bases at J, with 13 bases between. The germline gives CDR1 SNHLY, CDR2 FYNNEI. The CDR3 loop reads CASTIRGNSNQPQHF. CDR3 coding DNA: TGTGCCAGCACTATAAGAGGTAATAGCAATCAGCCCCAGCATTTT. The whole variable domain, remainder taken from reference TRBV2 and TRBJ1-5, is EPEVTQTPSHQVTQMGQEVILRCVPISNHLYFYWYRQILGQKVEFLVSFYNNEISEKSEIFDDQFSVERPDGSNFTLKIRSTKLEDSAMYFCASTIRGNSNQPQHFGDGTRLSIL.

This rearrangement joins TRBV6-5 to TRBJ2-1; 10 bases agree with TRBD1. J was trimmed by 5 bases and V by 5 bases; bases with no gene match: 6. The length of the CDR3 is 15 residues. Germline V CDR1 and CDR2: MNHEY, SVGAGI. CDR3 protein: CASSSAGTGDNEQFF. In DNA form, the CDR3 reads TGTGCCAGCAGTAGTGCCGGGACAGGGGACAATGAGCAGTTCTTC.

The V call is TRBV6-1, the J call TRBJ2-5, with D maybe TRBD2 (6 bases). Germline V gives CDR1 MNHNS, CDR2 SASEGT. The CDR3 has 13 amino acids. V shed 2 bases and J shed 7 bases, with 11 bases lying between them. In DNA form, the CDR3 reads TGTGCCAGCAGTGAACTTGGGGGAGGGACCCAGTACTTC. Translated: CASSELGGGTQYF.

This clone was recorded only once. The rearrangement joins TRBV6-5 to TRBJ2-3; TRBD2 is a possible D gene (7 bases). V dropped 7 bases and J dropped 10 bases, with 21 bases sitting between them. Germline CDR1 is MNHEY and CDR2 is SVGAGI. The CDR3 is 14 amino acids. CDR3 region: CASTKKGGGIPQYF. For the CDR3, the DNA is TGTGCCAGCACCAAGAAGGGAGGGGGGATTCCGCAGTATTTT.

The CDR3 DNA is TGTGCCAGTAGTTTGGGGACAGGGGGAGGCTATGGCTACACCTTC. Amino acids: CASSLGTGGGYGYTF. The chain has TRBV19 and TRBJ1-2; TRBD1 matches 11 bases. Per germline, CDR1 LNHDA and CDR2 SQIVND (reference sequence). The CDR3 runs to 15 residues. V shed 5 bases and J 4 bases; nucleotides not matched to a gene: 6.

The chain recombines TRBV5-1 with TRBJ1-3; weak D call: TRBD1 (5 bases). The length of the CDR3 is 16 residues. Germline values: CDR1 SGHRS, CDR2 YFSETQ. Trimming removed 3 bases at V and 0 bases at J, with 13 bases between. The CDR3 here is CASSSLAGGSGNTIYF. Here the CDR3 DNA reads TGCGCCAGCAGCTCCCTCGCGGGGGGCTCTGGAAACACCATATATTTT.

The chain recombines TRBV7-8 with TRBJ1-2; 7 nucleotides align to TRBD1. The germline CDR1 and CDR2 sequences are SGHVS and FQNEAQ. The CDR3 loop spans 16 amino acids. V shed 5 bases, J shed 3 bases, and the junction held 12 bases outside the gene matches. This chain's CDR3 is CASSRAGGDRHYGYTF. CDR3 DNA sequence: TGTGCCAGCAGCCGAGCGGGTGGGGACAGACACTATGGCTACACCTTC. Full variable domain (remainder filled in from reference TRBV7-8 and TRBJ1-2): GAGVSQSPRYKVAKRGQDVALRCDPISGHVSLFWYQQALGQGPEFLTYFQNEAQLDKSGLPSDRFFAERPEGSVSTLKIQRTQQEDSAVYLCASSRAGGDRHYGYTFGSGTRLTVV.

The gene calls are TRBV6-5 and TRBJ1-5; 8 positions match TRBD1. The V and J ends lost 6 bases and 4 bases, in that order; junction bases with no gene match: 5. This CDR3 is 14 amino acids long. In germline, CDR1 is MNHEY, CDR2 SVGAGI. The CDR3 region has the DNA TGTGCCAGCAGACCTAGGACAGGGAATCAGCCCCAGCATTTT. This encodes CASRPRTGNQPQHF.